This T cell receptor beta chain came from a study of T cell changes during pregnancy in multiple sclerosis. V lost 5 bases and J lost 2, with 13 bases in between. The germline V gene encodes CDR1 MDHEN and CDR2 SYDVKM. CDR3 length: 15 residues. Profiled with immunoSEQ multiplex PCR; TCRdb holds only in-frame clones, not every one. The data show about 92,000 clones, almost 95% seen once. The chain recombines TRBV28 with TRBJ1-5, with D maybe TRBD1 (6 bases). The starting material was peripheral blood, obtained in the third trimester of pregnancy. The sequence derives from a female donor with multiple sclerosis, enrolled in a pregnancy study. The CDR3 reads CASSPTGYGNQPQHF. CDR3 coding DNA: TGTGCCAGCAGTCCCACAGGGTACGGCAATCAGCCCCAGCATTTT.